This is a list of T cell receptor beta chains from one sample in a study of blood T cell repertoires in COVID-19. The assay was immunoSEQ multiplex PCR, and TCRdb's table has in-frame clones only and misses some. The sample consists of fewer than 110,000 clones, approximately 90% of them appearing once. Material: peripheral blood. These receptors were collected from a man between 45 and 60 years old with active or convalescent COVID-19. Each CDR3 is given with its conserved first and last residue. The D gene is left open where the match is weak. The size entry is marked missing in some rows and otherwise reads once, few, many or a size class.

d_call: TRBD1; j_call: TRBJ2-7; v_call: TRBV2; clone_size: NA; cdr3_nt: TGTGCCAGCAACCGACAGGGTGTCCATCACGAGCAGTACTTC; cdr3_aa: CASNRQGVHHEQYF
d_call: TRBD2; j_call: TRBJ2-7; v_call: TRBV19; clone_size: NA; cdr3_nt: TGTGCCAGTAAGGGACTAGCGGGAGCATACGAGCAGTACTTC; cdr3_aa: CASKGLAGAYEQYF
d_call: NA; j_call: TRBJ1-4; v_call: TRBV7-2; clone_size: NA; cdr3_nt: TGTGCCAGCAGCTGGGGAGGCAGGGAAAAACTGTTTTTT; cdr3_aa: CASSWGGREKLFF
d_call: TRBD1; j_call: TRBJ1-2; v_call: TRBV11-3; clone_size: NA; cdr3_nt: TGTGCCAGCAGCCTAACAGGGGGACATGGCTACACCTTC; cdr3_aa: CASSLTGGHGYTF
d_call: TRBD1; j_call: TRBJ2-5; v_call: TRBV25-1; clone_size: NA; cdr3_nt: TGTGCCAGCAGTGAATCGGGACAGGGCGTGAAGACCCAGTACTTC; cdr3_aa: CASSESGQGVKTQYF
d_call: TRBD1; j_call: TRBJ1-2; v_call: TRBV11-2; clone_size: NA; cdr3_nt: TGTGCCAGCAGTTCAGGGGGCGCGGAACTATTCGATGGCTACACCTTC; cdr3_aa: CASSSGGAELFDGYTF
d_call: NA; j_call: TRBJ2-4; v_call: TRBV19; clone_size: NA; cdr3_nt: TGTGCCAGTAGTATAGTTTCCAGGGTGTCGGGCCTAGCCAAAAACATTCAGTACTTC; cdr3_aa: CASSIVSRVSGLAKNIQYF
d_call: NA; j_call: TRBJ1-5; v_call: TRBV3-1/TRBV3-2; clone_size: NA; cdr3_nt: TGTGCCAGCAGCCAAGGGAGGACGGATGGCCTAAATCAGCCCCAGCATTTT; cdr3_aa: CASSQGRTDGLNQPQHF
d_call: NA; j_call: TRBJ2-6; v_call: TRBV3-1/TRBV3-2; clone_size: NA; cdr3_nt: TGTGCCAGCAGCCTATGGACATCTGGGGCCAACGTCCTGACTTTC; cdr3_aa: CASSLWTSGANVLTF
d_call: NA; j_call: TRBJ1-1; v_call: TRBV5-6; clone_size: large; cdr3_nt: TGTGCCAGCAGCGTGAACAACAGGAACACTGAAGCTTTCTTT; cdr3_aa: CASSVNNRNTEAFF